The text below deals with one TCR beta chain. Antigen specificity is unknown. Germline loops: CDR1 LGHNA, CDR2 YSLEER. The CDR3 is 19 amino acids. J lost 4 bases, V lost 0 bases, and 11 bases had no gene match. This sample was taken from a study of shared clonotypes between healthy human individuals. CD8 cells classed as naive were CD45RO-negative and positively selected for CCR7, excluding terminally differentiated effector memory CD45RA+ cells. Each of the donors was a healthy adult who was HIV-negative and had not had a recent acute infection or vaccination. Deep was the level at which the assay was run. Original methodology: Owing to the provision of junction-only sequences devoid of quality scores by immunoSEQ, filtering differed. The repertoire was sequenced with immunoSEQ multiplex PCR; TCRdb's copy has only in-frame clones and lacks some. From that table come the V and J calls and clone size; the DNA was used to work out D and trimming. The sample shows around 1.9 million clones, under 95% of them seen only once.

The study's findings and limits: A limitation of the genetic and exposure-history diversity represented arose from few donors.

Source material: naive CD8+ T cells from PBMCs. This TCR was recovered from a man between 18 and 35 years old in good health. Some clones in this sample may be carry-over from other donors' samples. V and J are TRBV4-3 and TRBJ2-3, with 12 bases lining up with TRBD2. In nucleotides, the CDR3 is TGCGCCAGCAGCCAAGAAAGCCCATGGCTAGCGGGAGGGGCAGATACGCAGTATTTT. Amino acids: CASSQESPWLAGGADTQYF.